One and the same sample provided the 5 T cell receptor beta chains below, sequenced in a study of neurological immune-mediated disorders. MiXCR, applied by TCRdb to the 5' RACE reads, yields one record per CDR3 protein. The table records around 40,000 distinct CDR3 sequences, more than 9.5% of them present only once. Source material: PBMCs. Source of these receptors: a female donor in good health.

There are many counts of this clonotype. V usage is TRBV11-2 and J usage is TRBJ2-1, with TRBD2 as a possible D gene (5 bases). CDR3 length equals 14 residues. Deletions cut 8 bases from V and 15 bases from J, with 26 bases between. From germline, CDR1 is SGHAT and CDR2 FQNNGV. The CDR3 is CASGGEVAVARGFF. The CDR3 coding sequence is TGTGCCAGCGGCGGCGAGGTTGCCGTGGCCCGGGGGTTCTTC.

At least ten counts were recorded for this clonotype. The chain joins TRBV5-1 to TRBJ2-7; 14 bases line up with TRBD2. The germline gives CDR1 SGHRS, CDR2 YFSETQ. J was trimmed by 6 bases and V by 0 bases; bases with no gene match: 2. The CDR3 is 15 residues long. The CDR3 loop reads CASSLAGTSGSEQYF. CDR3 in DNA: TGCGCCAGCAGCTTGGCCGGGACTAGCGGGAGCGAGCAGTACTTC.

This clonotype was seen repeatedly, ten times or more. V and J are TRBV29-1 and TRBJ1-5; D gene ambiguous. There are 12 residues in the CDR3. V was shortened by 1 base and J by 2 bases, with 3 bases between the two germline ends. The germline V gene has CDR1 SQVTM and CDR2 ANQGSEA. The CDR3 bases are TGCAGCGTTGAAGTCGGCAATCAGCCCCAGCATTTT. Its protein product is CSVEVGNQPQHF.

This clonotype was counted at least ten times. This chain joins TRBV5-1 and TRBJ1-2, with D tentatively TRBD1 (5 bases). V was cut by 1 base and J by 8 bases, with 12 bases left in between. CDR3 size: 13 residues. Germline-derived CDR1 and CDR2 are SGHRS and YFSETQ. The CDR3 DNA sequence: TGCGCCAGCAGCTTGAATAACGGGGCCGGCTACACCTTC. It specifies CASSLNNGAGYTF.

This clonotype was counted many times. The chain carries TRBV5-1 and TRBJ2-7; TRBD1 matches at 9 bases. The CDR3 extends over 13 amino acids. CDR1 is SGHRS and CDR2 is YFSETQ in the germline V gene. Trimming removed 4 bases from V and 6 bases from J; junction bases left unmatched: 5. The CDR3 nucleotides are TGCGCCAGCAGCCTGGGACAGGGAACCGAGCAGTACTTC. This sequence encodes CASSLGQGTEQYF.